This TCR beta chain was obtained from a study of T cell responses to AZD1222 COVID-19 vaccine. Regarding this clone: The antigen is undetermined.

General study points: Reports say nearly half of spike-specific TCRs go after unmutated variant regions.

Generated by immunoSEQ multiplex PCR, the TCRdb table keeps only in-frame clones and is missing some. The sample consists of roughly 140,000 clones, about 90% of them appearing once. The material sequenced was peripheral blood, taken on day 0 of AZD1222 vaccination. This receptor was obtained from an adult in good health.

This chain's CDR3 is CASSPPGQGVYQPQHF. The CDR3 nucleotides are TGTGCCAGCAGTCCCCCCGGACAGGGTGTGTATCAGCCCCAGCATTTT. This chain joins TRBV28 and TRBJ1-5; 8 nucleotides align to TRBD1. The length of the CDR3 is 16 residues. The germline gives CDR1 MDHEN, CDR2 SYDVKM. Trimming cost V 5 bases and J 5 bases; bases outside gene matches: 11.